The rows below give T cell receptor beta chains drawn from one sample of a study of T-cell memory formation after mild COVID-19. TCRdb reprocessed the 5' RACE reads via MiXCR and lists one record per CDR3 protein. The data contain 450,000 to 650,000 distinct CDR3 sequences, around 20% of them singletons. The sequenced sample was PBMCs or a T cell subset sorted from them (not recorded which). The origin of the receptors is an adult woman who had mild COVID-19 (a few samples of this study predate the infection). Cell type and time point are not known. The conserved cysteine and the conserved F or W are not part of the CDR3 here.

j_call,v_call,cdr3_aa
TRBJ1-2,TRBV6-1,ASSSLGQGNGYT
TRBJ2-6,TRBV11-1,ASSIPRDKHSGANVLT
TRBJ2-3,TRBV12-3/TRBV12-4,ASSWLTDTQY
TRBJ2-5,TRBV2,ASSELLAGGETQY
TRBJ2-5,TRBV18,ASSQQETQY
TRBJ2-1,TRBV7-3,ASSVRALNEQF
TRBJ1-1,TRBV19,ASILMGGLNTEAF
TRBJ2-2,TRBV19,ASSIAQGGRLRTGELF
TRBJ2-1,TRBV6-5,ASSYGVGEEQF
TRBJ2-2,TRBV5-1,ASSLTTATTGELF